This TCR beta chain was captured in a study of blood T cell repertoires in COVID-19. Study context: The analysed material was cDNA or gDNA that came from T cells, B-cell-depleted T cells, or PBMCs.

V trimming: 9 bases; J trimming: 1 base; junction bases outside the gene matches: 6. The germline CDR1 and CDR2 sequences are MDHEN and SYDVKM. The length of the CDR3 is 14 residues. Original data processing: The authors estimated nucleated cell counts from reference gene primer amplification. TCRdb keeps only in-frame clones here, not all; method: immunoSEQ multiplex PCR. V and J calls and clone size are as listed in that table; D and trimming were resolved from the DNA. This sample yields 91,000 or so clones, of which around 84% are seen a single time; approximately 12% belongs to the top ten. The chain employs TRBV28 and TRBJ1-5; 7 positions match TRBD1. The TCR sequence derives from a woman aged 55 to 70 in a cohort sampled during active or convalescent COVID-19. Sequences were obtained from peripheral blood. CDR3 loop: CARSKGASNQPQHF. In nucleotides, the CDR3 is TGTGCCAGGTCAAAGGGGGCAAGCAATCAGCCCCAGCATTTT.